This T cell receptor (beta chain) was captured by sequencing in a study of T cell repertoires in ileal Crohn's disease (dated by TCRdb to the late 2010s). For the study in its entirety: The median duration of disease was roughly 8.2 years, and at the time of surgery about 35% of patients were active smokers. All patients had surgery for a complication: stricturing disease in roughly 60% and penetrating disease in about 39%. Roughly half of the patients were given postoperative therapy, with more than 15 on anti-TNF agents and about 11 on thiopurines. TCR repertoire analysis was done in fewer than 65 Crohn's disease patients from a prospective multicentre cohort. The study was conducted in parallel with a multicentre cohort that was designed to identify predictors of early endoscopic recurrence following ileocolonic resection. Endoscopic postoperative recurrence was defined as a Rutgeerts score above i0. A total of around 150 mucosal samples from about 57 patients were sequenced, collected from several sites on the surgical specimen as well as at postoperative endoscopy. Study-wide findings and limitations: Sorted CD8 T cells carried more high-frequency clones than CD4 T cells, suggesting mucosal expansions were mainly CD8. Mucosal CD4 and CD8 T cells were sorted and sequenced only in a subgroup of patients, the size of which was not stated. Patients who were active smokers at surgery had a significantly higher proportion of clonal expansions than non-smokers (about 27% vs 20%, p=0.02). Endoscopic recurrence was found to be associated with higher high-frequency clone percentages at surgery, and recurrence was observed in all patients with clonality above 26.8% (18/57).

Details on this clone: The target of this receptor is not known. No quality values exist for individual bases; no much larger clone is one base distant.

CDR1 is given as GTSNPN and CDR2 as SVGIG, both from the germline V gene (reference sequence). V ends up 2 bases short and J 7 bases short, with an unmatched junction base count of 8. The CDR3, cysteine through phenylalanine, is 14 amino acids long. Only the CDR3 part of the read is kept: 42 bases, read in frame from the first base. For commercial TCRB immunosequencing, roughly 0.5 micrograms of biopsy DNA were submitted for each sample. Adaptive Biotechnology amplified the CDR3 regions from genomic DNA with a two-step multiplex PCR designed to control amplification bias. In the first PCR, primers covered every V and J gene segment, and in the second PCR, barcodes and Illumina adapters were added. CDR3 libraries were sequenced on an Illumina instrument. The original pipeline was this. The analysis used both the pipelines supplied by the vendor and custom analysis of the raw data in R/Bioconductor with R version 3.3.0. Clonality, which ranges from 0 to 1, was calculated as the inverse of the normalised Shannon entropy across all productive clones. High-frequency clones were defined as the share of the repertoire occupied by the top 100 clones, with only clones passing a 95% confidence test being retained. Repertoire diversity was measured with the Simpson index, and overlap between samples was measured with the Morisita-Horn index. TCRdb took this table from immuneACCESS and kept in-frame rearrangements with V and J called. Such tables lack part of the clones; where checked against another copy, unresolved V genes explain under half of the gap, and the rest is unexplained. V and J calls and clone size are given by that table; D and trimming were obtained from the DNA. The sample yields about 2,500 clones; approximately 96% were counted once. The top ten clonotypes cover about 1.3% of the sample.

Adults with ileal or ileocolonic Crohn's disease and an indication for ileocolonic resection were eligible for inclusion. Whole ileal mucosal biopsies were stored frozen at -80°C before DNA extraction. Genomic DNA was isolated from frozen whole biopsies using a TRizol-based method, and the DNA was quantified with a NanoDrop 2000 spectrophotometer. Recombination joined TRBV30 with TRBJ1-2; TRBD1 matches 9 bases in the middle. This clonotype was sampled from an adult with Crohn's disease. Sequenced input: ileal tissue. This receptor has the CDR3 CAWSPPQGARGYTF. The nucleotide sequence is given as TGTGCCTGGAGTCCGCCACAGGGGGCGCGTGGCTACACCTTC.